Listed here are 10 T cell receptor beta chains from one sample, sequenced in a study of T cell changes during pregnancy in multiple sclerosis. Only in-frame clones appear in the TCRdb table, and some are missing; sequencing was by immunoSEQ multiplex PCR. This sample has about 40,000 clones, with around 90% found just once. This sample comprised CD8+ T cells from peripheral blood mononuclear cells, obtained in the first trimester of pregnancy. Source of these receptors: a female donor with multiple sclerosis, enrolled in a pregnancy study.

The CDR3 DNA is TGTGCCAGCAGCATGATGACAGGGGGCTTTGTTTCACCCCTCCACTTT. This encodes CASSMMTGGFVSPLHF. The chain joins TRBV5-6 to TRBJ1-6, with 10 bases that match TRBD1. This CDR3 region has 16 residues. Germline V lookup: CDR1 SGHDT, CDR2 YYEEEE. V lost 4 bases and J lost 9; bases outside the gene matches: 10.

The genes are TRBV2 and TRBJ1-5, with TRBD1 as a possible D gene (5 bases). Germline assignment: CDR1 SNHLY and CDR2 FYNNEI. V was clipped by 8 bases and J by 0 bases, with 14 bases between them. The CDR3 runs to 15 residues. The CDR3 sequence is CASAGPDYSNQPQHF. CDR3 nucleotide sequence: TGTGCCAGCGCGGGACCCGACTATAGCAATCAGCCCCAGCATTTT.

The chain couples TRBV4-2 to TRBJ2-6, with 9 bases lining up with TRBD1. V lost 0 bases, J lost 10 bases, and 10 bases stayed unmatched. The CDR3 length is 17 residues. The germline V gene encodes CDR1 LGHNA and CDR2 YNFKEQ. The CDR3 DNA is TGTGCCAGCAGCCAAGAAGGGGCTGGGACAGGGACAAACGTCCTGACTTTC. It yields the protein CASSQEGAGTGTNVLTF.

The table lists this clone with a count of one. The chain recombines TRBV5-1 with TRBJ2-2, with TRBD2 identical over 8 bases. V dropped 4 bases and J dropped 0; count of bases not matched to a gene: 11. CDR3 length: 18 amino acids. Germline loops: CDR1 SGHRS, CDR2 YFSETQ. This chain's CDR3 is CASSPSTIAGTNTGELFF. The CDR3 DNA sequence: TGCGCCAGCAGCCCGAGCACTATAGCGGGGACGAACACCGGGGAGCTGTTTTTT.

This clone was detected only once. This chain uses TRBV9 with TRBJ1-1, with D perhaps TRBD1 (5 bases). V lost 3 bases and J 1 base, leaving 13 bases between the germline ends. This CDR3 has 15 amino acids. Germline lookup yields CDR1 SGDLS and CDR2 YYNGEE. The CDR3 DNA reads as TGTGCCAGCAGCGCCAGGGAATTCGGGAACACTGAAGCTTTCTTT. This translates into CASSAREFGNTEAFF. The whole variable domain, remainder taken from reference TRBV9 and TRBJ1-1, is DSGVTQTPKHLITATGQRVTLRCSPRSGDLSVYWYQQSLDQGLQFLIQYYNGEERAKGNILERFSAQQFPDLHSELNLSSLELGDSALYFCASSAREFGNTEAFFGQGTRLTVV.

The chain has TRBV28 and TRBJ2-7; a weak D match, TRBD1 (5 bases). V lost 4 bases and J 4 bases, leaving 20 bases between the germline ends. This CDR3 is built from 16 residues. In germline, CDR1 is MDHEN, CDR2 SYDVKM. This CDR3 reads CASSSPDTSRPYEQYF. The CDR3 nucleotides are TGTGCCAGCAGTTCGCCGGACACCTCGCGACCATACGAGCAGTACTTC.

CDR3 sequence (DNA): TGTGCCAGCAGCTTAGATATCCGGGGCGAGCAGTACTTC. It yields the protein CASSLDIRGEQYF. The genes are TRBV11-3 and TRBJ2-7; D might be TRBD2 (5 bases). This CDR3 spans 13 amino acids. Germline loops: CDR1 SGHNT, CDR2 YENEEA. With 0 bases removed from V and 6 bases from J, the gap between germline ends came to 9 bases.

V is TRBV7-9 and J is TRBJ2-7; D not certain. The germline V gene has CDR1 SEHNR and CDR2 FQNEAQ (reference sequence). This CDR3 comprises 13 residues. Trimming took 2 bases from V and 4 from J, leaving 9 bases between them. The CDR3 sequence is CASSLSEQYEQYF. CDR3 bases: TGTGCCAGCAGCTTATCAGAACAGTACGAGCAGTACTTC. The whole variable domain, filled in from reference TRBV7-9 and TRBJ2-7, reads DTGVSQNPRHKITKRGQNVTFRCDPISEHNRLYWYRQTLGQGPEFLTYFQNEAQLEKSRLLSDRFSAERPKGSFSTLEIQRTEQGDSAMYLCASSLSEQYEQYFGPGTRLTVT.

The CDR3, as DNA: TGTGCCAGCAGAACCGGGACAACTAATGAAAAACTGTTTTTT. As protein: CASRTGTTNEKLFF. The chain joins TRBV2 to TRBJ1-4; D unclear. This CDR3 region has 14 residues. V lost 6 bases and J 0 bases, leaving 8 bases between the germline ends. The germline V gene has CDR1 SNHLY and CDR2 FYNNEI.

This chain connects TRBV6-6 to TRBJ2-6; no firm D call. V was cut by 10 bases and J by 2 bases, with 9 bases left in between. CDR3 length equals 13 residues. The V gene's germline CDR1 is MNHNY and CDR2 SVGAGI (reference sequence). CDR3 loop: CAIPLPGANVLTF. The CDR3 DNA reads TGTGCCATCCCCCTTCCTGGGGCCAACGTCCTGACTTTC.